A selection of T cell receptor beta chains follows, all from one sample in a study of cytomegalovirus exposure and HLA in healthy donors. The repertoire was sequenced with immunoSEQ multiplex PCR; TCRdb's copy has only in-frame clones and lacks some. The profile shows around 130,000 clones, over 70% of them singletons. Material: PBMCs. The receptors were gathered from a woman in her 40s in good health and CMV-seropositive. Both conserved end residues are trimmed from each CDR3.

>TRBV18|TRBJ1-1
ASSPGGTGSTEAF
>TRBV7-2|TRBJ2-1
ASSLRTSWSYNEQF
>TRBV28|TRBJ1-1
ASSSTGTADLKAF
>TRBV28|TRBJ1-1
ASTPNRDRPEAF
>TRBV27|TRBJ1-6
ASSLLNSPLH
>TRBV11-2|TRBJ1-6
ASSLFRPDRGNSPLH
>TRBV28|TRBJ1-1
ASSPGGTEAF
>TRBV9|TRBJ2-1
ASSLGWTSGRWAYNEQF
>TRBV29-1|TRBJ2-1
SVGSPRTSGGEQF
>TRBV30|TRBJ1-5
AWSDQGVNNQPQH
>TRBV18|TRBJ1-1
ASSFDRANTEAF